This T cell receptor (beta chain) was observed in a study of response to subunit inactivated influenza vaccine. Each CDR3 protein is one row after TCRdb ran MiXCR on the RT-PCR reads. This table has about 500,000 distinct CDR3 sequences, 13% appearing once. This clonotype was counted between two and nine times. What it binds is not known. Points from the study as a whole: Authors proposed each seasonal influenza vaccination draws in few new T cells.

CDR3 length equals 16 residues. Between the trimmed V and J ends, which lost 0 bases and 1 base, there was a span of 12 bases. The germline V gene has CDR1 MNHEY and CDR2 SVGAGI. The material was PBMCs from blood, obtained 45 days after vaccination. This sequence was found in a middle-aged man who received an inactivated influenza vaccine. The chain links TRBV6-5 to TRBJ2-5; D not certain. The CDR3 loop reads CASSYSLPDGQETQYF. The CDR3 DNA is TGTGCCAGCAGTTACTCACTACCCGACGGCCAAGAGACCCAGTACTTC.